The text below deals with one T cell receptor (beta chain). The antigen is unknown. The data were taken from a study of cytomegalovirus exposure and HLA in healthy donors. At the level of the study: Sequencing of around 200 million T cells in an earlier analysis found 90 million to 120 million unique TCR beta sequences.

The PCR ran on 60 Vbeta and 13 Jbeta primers. TCRdb's table, derived via immunoSEQ multiplex PCR, lists solely in-frame clones and lacks some. The table has 100,000 to 150,000 clones, approximately 74% seen once. General study points: Later findings reportedly placed an Asian-associated ancestry cluster below the approximately 670-donor mean for N-insertions. What TCR beta sequences reportedly achieved was accurate prediction of HLA-A and HLA-B alleles in most subjects.

The germline V and J ends were trimmed by 7 bases and 7 bases, with 13 bases remaining between them. CDR3 size: 12 residues. The germline V gene has CDR1 MNHNY and CDR2 SVGAGI (reference sequence). This TCR was recovered from a man aged 40-49 years in good health and CMV-seropositive. The rearrangement links TRBV6-6 to TRBJ1-1; D is uncertain. Material: PBMCs. CDR3 residues: CASTSKEFEAFF. DNA for the CDR3: TGTGCCAGCACCTCCAAGGAGTTTGAAGCTTTCTTT.